A selection of T cell receptor beta chains follows, all from one sample in a study of T cell responses to AZD1222 COVID-19 vaccine. Repertoires were generated with immunoSEQ multiplex PCR, while TCRdb's copy carries only in-frame clones and drops some. The data show 190,000 or so clones, with more than 70% seen just once and about 25% held by the top ten. The sequencing here drew on peripheral blood, taken 28 days after the second AZD1222 dose. Receptors originate from an adult who received the AZD1222 COVID-19 vaccine. CDR3s include the opening cysteine and the closing phenylalanine or tryptophan. Fields, in order: clone size, J gene, D gene, V gene, CDR3 protein, CDR3 DNA. D genes are given only for firm matches. For some rows the clone size is stated as once, few or many, or as a class when expanded; others skip it.

abundance: NA; j_gene: TRBJ2-1; d_gene: TRBD2; v_gene: TRBV14; CDR3aa: CASSTRGKTSGAHSYNEQFF; CDR3nt: TGTGCCAGCAGCACACGAGGAAAGACTAGCGGGGCCCACTCCTACAATGAGCAGTTCTTC
abundance: NA; j_gene: TRBJ2-5; d_gene: NA; v_gene: TRBV24-1; CDR3aa: CATSDSVQGVETQYF; CDR3nt: TGTGCCACCAGTGATTCGGTCCAGGGAGTAGAGACCCAGTACTTC
abundance: NA; j_gene: TRBJ2-5; d_gene: TRBD1; v_gene: TRBV7-8; CDR3aa: CASSTGQGAPETQYF; CDR3nt: TGTGCCAGCAGTACCGGACAGGGGGCTCCAGAGACCCAGTACTTC
abundance: NA; j_gene: TRBJ2-3; d_gene: NA; v_gene: TRBV30; CDR3aa: CACAYDPSTDTQYF; CDR3nt: TGTGCCTGTGCTTACGATCCGAGCACAGATACGCAGTATTTT
abundance: NA; j_gene: TRBJ2-1; d_gene: NA; v_gene: TRBV30; CDR3aa: CARSRDSYNEQFF; CDR3nt: TGTGCCCGGTCAAGGGACTCCTACAATGAGCAGTTCTTC
abundance: NA; j_gene: TRBJ2-3; d_gene: NA; v_gene: TRBV11-3; CDR3aa: CASSLGSKSTDTQYF; CDR3nt: TGTGCCAGCAGCTTAGGGAGTAAATCCACAGATACGCAGTATTTT
abundance: once; j_gene: TRBJ2-7; d_gene: NA; v_gene: TRBV7-2; CDR3aa: CASSAAYEQYF; CDR3nt: TGTGCCAGCAGCGCCGCTTACGAGCAGTACTTC
abundance: NA; j_gene: TRBJ1-5; d_gene: NA; v_gene: TRBV3-1/TRBV3-2; CDR3aa: CASSRSNQPQHF; CDR3nt: TGTGCCAGCAGCCGTAGCAATCAGCCCCAGCATTTT
abundance: NA; j_gene: TRBJ2-3; d_gene: NA; v_gene: TRBV19; CDR3aa: CASSVQGSTDTQYF; CDR3nt: TGTGCCAGTAGTGTTCAGGGCAGCACAGATACGCAGTATTTT
abundance: NA; j_gene: TRBJ1-2; d_gene: NA; v_gene: TRBV15; CDR3aa: CATSRTREHGYTF; CDR3nt: TGTGCCACCAGCAGGACCAGGGAACACGGCTACACCTTC
abundance: NA; j_gene: TRBJ1-1; d_gene: NA; v_gene: TRBV4-3; CDR3aa: CASSQEPGDTEAFF; CDR3nt: TGCGCCAGCAGCCAAGAACCGGGGGACACTGAAGCTTTCTTT
abundance: NA; j_gene: TRBJ2-1; d_gene: NA; v_gene: TRBV2; CDR3aa: CASSEQRGVNEQFF; CDR3nt: TGTGCCAGCAGTGAACAACGTGGGGTCAATGAGCAGTTCTTC
abundance: few; j_gene: TRBJ2-2; d_gene: NA; v_gene: TRBV5-1; CDR3aa: CASSLASLNGELFF; CDR3nt: TGCGCCAGCAGCTTGGCCTCTCTGAACGGGGAGCTGTTTTTT
abundance: NA; j_gene: TRBJ2-1; d_gene: NA; v_gene: TRBV19; CDR3aa: CASSGTGSSYNEQFF; CDR3nt: TGTGCCAGTAGTGGGACGGGTAGCTCCTACAATGAGCAGTTCTTC
abundance: NA; j_gene: TRBJ1-1; d_gene: TRBD1; v_gene: TRBV18; CDR3aa: CASSPDRALEAFF; CDR3nt: TGTGCCAGCTCACCGGACAGGGCGCTTGAAGCTTTCTTT
abundance: NA; j_gene: TRBJ1-1; d_gene: NA; v_gene: TRBV6-5; CDR3aa: CASSQELGYTEAFF; CDR3nt: TGTGCCAGCAGCCAAGAGCTGGGGTACACTGAAGCTTTCTTT
abundance: once; j_gene: TRBJ2-2; d_gene: TRBD2; v_gene: TRBV28; CDR3aa: CASSPAGTSGNTGELFF; CDR3nt: TGTGCCAGCAGTCCGGCCGGGACTAGCGGGAACACCGGGGAGCTGTTTTTT
abundance: NA; j_gene: TRBJ2-5; d_gene: NA; v_gene: TRBV7-7; CDR3aa: CASSLGGMGQETQYF; CDR3nt: TGTGCTAGCAGCTTAGGGGGTATGGGGCAAGAGACCCAGTACTTC
abundance: NA; j_gene: TRBJ2-7; d_gene: TRBD2; v_gene: TRBV27; CDR3aa: CASSLSGLAGWEQYF; CDR3nt: TGTGCCAGCAGTTTATCAGGACTAGCGGGATGGGAGCAGTACTTC
abundance: NA; j_gene: TRBJ2-1; d_gene: NA; v_gene: TRBV5-1; CDR3aa: CASSPGTQIQFYNEQFF; CDR3nt: TGCGCCAGCAGCCCCGGGACCCAAATCCAATTCTACAATGAGCAGTTCTTC
abundance: NA; j_gene: TRBJ2-7; d_gene: NA; v_gene: TRBV30; CDR3aa: CAWSVSDGAYEQYF; CDR3nt: TGTGCCTGGAGTGTCTCCGACGGAGCCTACGAGCAGTACTTC
abundance: NA; j_gene: TRBJ2-3; d_gene: TRBD1; v_gene: TRBV9; CDR3aa: CASRSGTGRTDTQYF; CDR3nt: TGTGCCAGCAGGTCCGGGACAGGGAGGACAGATACGCAGTATTTT
abundance: NA; j_gene: TRBJ1-4; d_gene: NA; v_gene: TRBV2; CDR3aa: CASSELPEGEKLFF; CDR3nt: TGTGCCAGCAGTGAATTGCCCGAAGGTGAAAAACTGTTTTTT
abundance: NA; j_gene: TRBJ2-7; d_gene: NA; v_gene: TRBV27; CDR3aa: CASSSLGDEQYF; CDR3nt: TGTGCCAGCAGTTCCTTGGGTGACGAGCAGTACTTC
abundance: NA; j_gene: TRBJ2-7; d_gene: NA; v_gene: TRBV7-2; CDR3aa: CASSFAGTVQYEQYF; CDR3nt: TGTGCCAGCAGCTTTGCCGGGACTGTCCAATACGAGCAGTACTTC
abundance: NA; j_gene: TRBJ2-2; d_gene: NA; v_gene: TRBV19; CDR3aa: CASSEPGELFF; CDR3nt: TGTGCCAGTAGCGAGCCCGGGGAGCTGTTTTTT